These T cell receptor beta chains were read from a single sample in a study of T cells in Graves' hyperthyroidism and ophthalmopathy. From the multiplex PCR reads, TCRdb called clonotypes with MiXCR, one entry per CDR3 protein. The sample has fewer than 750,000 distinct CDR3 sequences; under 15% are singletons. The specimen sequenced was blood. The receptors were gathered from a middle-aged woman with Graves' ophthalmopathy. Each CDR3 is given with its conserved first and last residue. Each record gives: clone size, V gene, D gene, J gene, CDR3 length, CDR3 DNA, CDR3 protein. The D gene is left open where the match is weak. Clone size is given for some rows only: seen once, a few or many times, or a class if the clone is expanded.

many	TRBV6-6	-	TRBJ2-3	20	TGTGCCAGCAGTTACCCCAGCACTAGCACAGAGCTACAATACACAGATACGCAGTATTTT	CASSYPSTSTELQYTDTQYF
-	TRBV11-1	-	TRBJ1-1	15	TGTGCCAGCAGCTCCCCCGGCGGCGGACTCGGTGAAGCTTTCTTT	CASSSPGGGLGEAFF
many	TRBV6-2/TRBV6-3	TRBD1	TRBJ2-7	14	TGTGCCAGCAAAACGGGACAGGGGGCCCTCGAGCAGTACTTC	CASKTGQGALEQYF
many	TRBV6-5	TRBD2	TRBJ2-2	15	TGTGCCAGCAGTTACTCGGCGGGAGGGCCCGGGGAGCTGTTTTTT	CASSYSAGGPGELFF
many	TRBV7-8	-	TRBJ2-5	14	TGTGCCAGCAGCCCGAGGAAGGAACCGGAGACCCAGTACTTC	CASSPRKEPETQYF
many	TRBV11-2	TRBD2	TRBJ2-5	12	TGTGCCATTAGACTAGCGGGAGAGACCCAGTACTTC	CAIRLAGETQYF
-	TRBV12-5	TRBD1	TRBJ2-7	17	TGTGCTAGTGGTTTGGTATTCGGGGGACAGGGCGACTACGAGCAGTACTTC	CASGLVFGGQGDYEQYF
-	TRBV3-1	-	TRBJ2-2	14	TGTGCCAGCAGCCCCTCTGGGACGGGCGGGGAGCTGTTTTTT	CASSPSGTGGELFF
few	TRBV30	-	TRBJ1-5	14	TGTGCCTGGAGTTTGGGAGCTACCTATCAGCCCCAGCATTTT	CAWSLGATYQPQHF
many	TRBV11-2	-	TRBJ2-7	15	TGTGCCAGCAGCTTAGAAGGGACACCGATGGTGGAGCAGTACTTC	CASSLEGTPMVEQYF
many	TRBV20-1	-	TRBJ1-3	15	TGCAGTGCTAGTGGCAGGGGTACGTCTGGAAACACCATATATTTT	CSASGRGTSGNTIYF
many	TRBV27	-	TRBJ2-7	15	TGTGCCAGCAGTTTACGGGGCCGGGGGACCTACGAGCAGTACTTC	CASSLRGRGTYEQYF
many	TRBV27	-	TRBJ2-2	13	TGTGCCAGCAGTAGCGGAAAAGACCGGGAGCTGTTTTTT	CASSSGKDRELFF
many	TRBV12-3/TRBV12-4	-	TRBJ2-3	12	TGTGCCAGCAGTTTCAACGTAGATACGCAGTATTTT	CASSFNVDTQYF
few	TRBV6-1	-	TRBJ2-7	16	TGTGCCAGCAGTGAACCCGAGGGCGCTTTCTCCCACGAGCAGTACTTC	CASSEPEGAFSHEQYF
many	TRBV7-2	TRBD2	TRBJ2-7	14	TGTGCCAGCAGCTTTAGCGGGGTTCCCTCCGAGCAGTACTTC	CASSFSGVPSEQYF
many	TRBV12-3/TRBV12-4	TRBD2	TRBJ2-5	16	TGTGCCAGCAGTTTAGGCGGGAGGGCCGTCCAAGAGACCCAGTACTTC	CASSLGGRAVQETQYF
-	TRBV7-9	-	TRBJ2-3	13	TGTGCCAGCAGCGGTCTGGCGCGGGATACGCAGTATTTT	CASSGLARDTQYF
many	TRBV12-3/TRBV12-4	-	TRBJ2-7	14	TGTGCCAGCAGTGAAGACGGGACGGCTGATAGAAAGTACTTC	CASSEDGTADRKYF
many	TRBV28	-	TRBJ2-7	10	TGTGCCAGCAGAAAGTACGAGCAGTACTTC	CASRKYEQYF
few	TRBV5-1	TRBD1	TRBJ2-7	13	TGCGCCAGCAGCGGACAGGGCAGCAACGAGCAGTACTTC	CASSGQGSNEQYF
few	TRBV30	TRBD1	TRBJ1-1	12	TGTGCCTGGAGTACCGGGACAGGGGAAGCTTTCTTT	CAWSTGTGEAFF
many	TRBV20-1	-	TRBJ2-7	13	TGCAGTGCTAGGGCAGCCCTCTCCTACGAGCAGTACTTC	CSARAALSYEQYF
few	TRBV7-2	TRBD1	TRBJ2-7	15	TGTGCCGGCAGCTTAGTGGCAGGGGGCAACTACGAGCAGTACTTC	CAGSLVAGGNYEQYF
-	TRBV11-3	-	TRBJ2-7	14	TGTGCCAGCAGCTTTGGCGGAAGCTCCTACGAGCAGTGCTTC	CASSFGGSSYEQCF
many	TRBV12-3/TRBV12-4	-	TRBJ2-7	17	TGTGCCAGCAGTTTACGGGACGTCGGAAGCCTTTCCTACGAGCAGTACTTC	CASSLRDVGSLSYEQYF
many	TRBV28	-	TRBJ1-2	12	TGTGCCAGCAGGGCAGGGCGAGGGGGCTACACCTTC	CASRAGRGGYTF
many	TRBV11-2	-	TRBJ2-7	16	TGTGCCAGCAGCTTAGATTTGGGTCCCCCCCGGAACGAGCAGTACTTC	CASSLDLGPPRNEQYF
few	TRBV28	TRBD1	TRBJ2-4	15	TGTGCCAGCAGCAGTACAGGGGTCGGCAAAAACATTCAGTACTTC	CASSSTGVGKNIQYF
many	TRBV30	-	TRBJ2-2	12	TGTGCCTGGAGTGTAGGGATTGGGGAGCTGTTTTTT	CAWSVGIGELFF
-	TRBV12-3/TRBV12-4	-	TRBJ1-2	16	TGTGCCAGCAGCGTCCAGTTGGAGGGGGAACTCTATGGCTACACCTTC	CASSVQLEGELYGYTF
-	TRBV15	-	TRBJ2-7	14	TGTGCCACCAGCAGGGGTAGCGGAAACTACGAGCAGTACTTC	CATSRGSGNYEQYF
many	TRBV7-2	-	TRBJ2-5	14	TGTGCCAGCAGCCCGTTCGGGCGTCAAGAGACCCAGTACTTC	CASSPFGRQETQYF
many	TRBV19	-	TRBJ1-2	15	TGTGCCAGTAGTAAAAGGGCAATTGAAGGCTATGGCTACACCTTC	CASSKRAIEGYGYTF
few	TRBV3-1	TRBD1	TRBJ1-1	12	TGTGCCAGCAGCTTCCGACAGGGGACAGCTTTCTTT	CASSFRQGTAFF
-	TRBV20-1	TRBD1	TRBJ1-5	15	TGCAGTGCCCGTCCCGGGACAGGGTTCGATCAGCCCCAGCATTTT	CSARPGTGFDQPQHF
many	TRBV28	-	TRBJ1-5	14	TGTGCCAGCACCCAAGGGGCCCTTAATCAGCCCCAGCATTTT	CASTQGALNQPQHF
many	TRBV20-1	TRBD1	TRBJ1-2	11	TGCAGTGCTCGGGACAGGTCGGGCTACACCTTC	CSARDRSGYTF
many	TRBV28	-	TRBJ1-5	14	TGTGCCAGCAGTTTGACAGAATACAATCAGCCCCAGCATTTT	CASSLTEYNQPQHF
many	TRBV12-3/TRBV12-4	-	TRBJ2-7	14	TGTGCCAGCAGTCTACAGGAGGGGGCGGGAGAGCAGTACTTC	CASSLQEGAGEQYF
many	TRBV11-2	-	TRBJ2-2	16	TGTGCCAGCAGCTTGGGAACCGGCCGAGGTGGCGGGGAGCTGTTTTTT	CASSLGTGRGGGELFF
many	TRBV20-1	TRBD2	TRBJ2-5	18	TGCAGTGCTAGAGACCCGACTAGCGGGAGCTTTGGTGGAGAGACCCAGTACTTC	CSARDPTSGSFGGETQYF
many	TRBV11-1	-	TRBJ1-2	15	TGTGCCAGCAGCCGTGGCATGACGGAGAACTATGGCTACACCTTC	CASSRGMTENYGYTF
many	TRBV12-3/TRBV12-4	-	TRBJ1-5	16	TGTGCCAGCAGCGGAGTAGGGGAGGGAGGCAATCAGCCCCAGCATTTT	CASSGVGEGGNQPQHF
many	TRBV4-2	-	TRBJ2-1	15	TGTGCCAGCAGCCCCAAGCGACTAACCTACAATGAGCAGTTCTTC	CASSPKRLTYNEQFF
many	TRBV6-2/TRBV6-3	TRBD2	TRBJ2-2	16	TGTGCCAGCAGCGCGACTAGCGGGAGAGTCACCGGGGAGCTGTTTTTT	CASSATSGRVTGELFF
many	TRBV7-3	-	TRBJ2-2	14	TGTGCCAGCAGCTTGTCGGGGGTCACCGGGGAGCTGTTTTTT	CASSLSGVTGELFF
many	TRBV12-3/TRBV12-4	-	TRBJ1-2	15	TGTGCCAGCAGTAAGACGGAGGGAGCTAACTATGGCTACACCTTC	CASSKTEGANYGYTF
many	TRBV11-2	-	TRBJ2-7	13	TGTGCCAGCAGCTTAGACAGGGGTGACGAGCAGTACTTC	CASSLDRGDEQYF
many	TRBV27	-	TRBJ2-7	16	TGTGCCAGCAGTTTAGGGGCTCCCCGGGGCGGCTACGAGCAGTACTTC	CASSLGAPRGGYEQYF
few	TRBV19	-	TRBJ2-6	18	TGTGCCAGTATCGGGGGACAAGCATATTTCTCTGGGGCCAACGTCCTGACTTTC	CASIGGQAYFSGANVLTF
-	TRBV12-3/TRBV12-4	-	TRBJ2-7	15	TGTGCCAGCAGTTTAGGTGGGGATAGGGGATACGAGCAGTACTTC	CASSLGGDRGYEQYF
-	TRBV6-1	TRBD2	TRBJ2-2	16	TGTGCCAGCAGACCCAGAGGACTAGTGTTGGCCGGGGAGCTGTTTTTT	CASRPRGLVLAGELFF
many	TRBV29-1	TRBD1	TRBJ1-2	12	TGCAGCGTTGGGGTGGGAGGGGGCGGCTACACCTTC	CSVGVGGGGYTF